A single sample gave rise to the 27 T cell receptor beta chains below, sequenced in a study of cytomegalovirus exposure and HLA in healthy donors. Libraries were prepared by immunoSEQ multiplex PCR; TCRdb keeps only in-frame clonotypes and omits some of them. The table lists 200,000 to 250,000 clones, approximately 80% of them singletons. Specimen: PBMCs. The origin of the receptors is a woman in her twenties or thirties in good health and CMV-seropositive.

The J gene is TRBJ1-1, the V gene TRBV29-1, with 7 bases aligning to TRBD1. Unmatched junction bases numbered 8, after V lost 7 bases and J lost 3 bases. The CDR3 is 13 residues long. From germline, CDR1 is SQVTM and CDR2 ANQGSEA. In nucleotides, the CDR3 is TGCAGCGCATTGACAGGGTTTGACACTGAAGCTTTCTTT. It is translated as CSALTGFDTEAFF.

The chain recombines TRBV30 with TRBJ2-1, with D unresolved. V was clipped by 4 bases and J by 9 bases, with 10 bases between them. The CDR3 runs 11 residues. CDR1 is GTSNPN, CDR2 SVGIG, per germline (reference sequence). CDR3 DNA: TGTGCCTGGACAGACTTCAGTGAGCAGTTCTTC. Translated: CAWTDFSEQFF.

CDR3 protein: CASSQGRQGDGYTF. DNA for the CDR3: TGCGCCAGCAGCCAAGGTAGACAGGGGGATGGCTACACCTTC. J is TRBJ1-2 and V is TRBV4-1, with 9 bases matching TRBD1. The CDR3 runs 14 residues. CDR1 and CDR2 (germline): MGHRA, YSYEKL. Trimming at V came to 1 base and at J to 6 bases, leaving 3 bases not matched to a gene.

CDR3 sequence (DNA): TGTGCCAGCTCACTCCAGGGGGCTGGGAACACCGGGGAGCTGTTTTTT. It encodes CASSLQGAGNTGELFF. V and J are TRBV18 and TRBJ2-2; 8 bases map to TRBD1. Germline CDR1 KGHSH, CDR2 LQKENI. The CDR3 contains 16 residues. The V gene end was trimmed by 4 bases and the J gene end by 1 base; junction bases not matched to a gene: 5.

The chain carries TRBV7-9 and TRBJ1-4; D is unresolved. V was trimmed by 3 bases and J by 8 bases, leaving 16 bases between them. In germline, CDR1 is SEHNR, CDR2 FQNEAQ (reference sequence). There are 15 residues in the CDR3. DNA of the CDR3: TGTGCCAGCAGCTTCTTTAGCGGCCCGACCGAAAAACTGTTTTTT. Encoded protein: CASSFFSGPTEKLFF. Filled out from reference TRBV7-9 and TRBJ1-4, the complete variable domain reads DTGVSQNPRHKITKRGQNVTFRCDPISEHNRLYWYRQTLGQGPEFLTYFQNEAQLEKSRLLSDRFSAERPKGSFSTLEIQRTEQGDSAMYLCASSFFSGPTEKLFFGSGTQLSVL.

This clone appeared a few times. The rearrangement uses TRBV6-1 and TRBJ1-2; 7 nucleotides line up with TRBD1. Germline V gene sequence: CDR1 MNHNS, CDR2 SASEGT. The CDR3 totals 13 residues. With V trimmed by 7 bases and J by 1 base, 3 bases remained unmatched. CDR3 nucleotides: TGTGCCAGCAATGACAGGGTTAACTATGGCTACACCTTC. Translated: CASNDRVNYGYTF.

The V gene is TRBV27, the J gene TRBJ2-5, with D perhaps assigned TRBD1 or TRBD2 (5 bases each). The CDR3 runs 15 residues. CDR1 is MNHEY and CDR2 is SMNVEV in the germline V gene (reference sequence). Trimming cost V 7 bases and J 7 bases, with 22 bases left between them. The CDR3, as DNA: TGTGCCAGCAAAAGAGGGGATGGGGAAATTGCGACCCAGTACTTC. Translation gives CASKRGDGEIATQYF.

The rearrangement links TRBV6-5 to TRBJ1-3; possibly TRBD1 for D (6 bases). The length of the CDR3 is 14 residues. Trimming left V 6 bases short and J 3 bases short, with 12 bases between. CDR1 is MNHEY, CDR2 SVGAGI, per germline. The CDR3 region has the DNA TGTGCCAGCAGGCAACAGGGATTTGGAAACACCATATATTTT. Translation: CASRQQGFGNTIYF.

The genes are TRBV27 and TRBJ1-1; a weak D match, TRBD1 (6 bases). The CDR3 totals 12 residues. The V gene's germline CDR1 is MNHEY and CDR2 SMNVEV (reference sequence). The V end was cut by 6 bases, the J end by 1 base, with 6 bases between. CDR3 sequence: CASRDRNTEAFF. The CDR3, as DNA: TGTGCCAGCAGGGACAGGAACACTGAAGCTTTCTTT.

The chain joins TRBV29-1 to TRBJ2-5; D perhaps matches TRBD2 (5 bases). Deletions cut 1 base from V and 4 bases from J, with 10 bases between. The CDR3 spans 13 residues. CDR1 SQVTM and CDR2 ANQGSEA come from the germline V gene. The CDR3 region has the DNA TGCAGCGTTGAAGCAGGACTGAGAGAGACCCAGTACTTC. It encodes CSVEAGLRETQYF.

A single count supports this clone. This chain joins TRBV29-1 and TRBJ1-2; 8 bases align to TRBD1. The CDR3 is 16 amino acids. V gave up 7 bases and J gave up 4 bases; unmatched junction bases: 17. Germline CDR1 reads SQVTM; CDR2 reads ANQGSEA. CDR3 region: CSAGDRGRGITYGYTF. The CDR3 DNA sequence: TGCAGCGCGGGTGACAGGGGAAGAGGGATAACCTATGGCTACACCTTC.

This sequence joins TRBV19 and TRBJ2-6; 7 bases align to TRBD1. The V and J ends lost 5 bases and 1 base, in that order; junction bases with no gene match: 11. CDR1 LNHDA and CDR2 SQIVND come from the germline V gene (reference sequence). This CDR3 is 18 amino acids long. CDR3 coding DNA: TGTGCCAGTAGTTTCCGCTCAGGGGGTCTATCTGGGGCCAACGTCCTGACTTTC. Residues: CASSFRSGGLSGANVLTF.

This chain connects TRBV5-1 to TRBJ2-6; D is unresolved. V lost 2 bases to trimming and J lost 0 bases, with 6 bases between them. CDR1 SGHRS and CDR2 YFSETQ come from the germline V gene. CDR3 length equals 15 residues. The CDR3 bases are TGCGCCAGCAGCTTTGGTAGCTCTGGGGCCAACGTCCTGACTTTC. Translated: CASSFGSSGANVLTF.

CDR3 region: CASRGVYGYTF. As DNA, the CDR3 is TGTGCCAGCAGGGGGGTCTATGGCTACACCTTC. The chain is built from TRBV6-1 and TRBJ1-2, with D possibly matching TRBD1 (5 bases). Trimming cost V 6 bases and J 4 bases, with 6 bases left between them. The CDR3 covers 11 residues. Germline V gene data show CDR1 as MNHNS and CDR2 as SASEGT.

The chain joins TRBV9 to TRBJ1-1, with a weak D call TRBD1 (6 bases). Trimming removed 3 bases at V and 1 base at J, with 10 bases between. This CDR3 is 14 amino acids long. Germline assignment: CDR1 SGDLS and CDR2 YYNGEE. CDR3: CASSAQTGNTEAFF. The CDR3 DNA sequence: TGTGCCAGCAGCGCCCAGACAGGGAACACTGAAGCTTTCTTT.

This clone appeared a single time. The V gene is TRBV30, the J gene TRBJ2-1; possible D gene TRBD2, 5 bases. V was clipped by 2 bases and J by 0 bases, with 8 bases between them. The CDR3 totals 14 residues. Germline loops: CDR1 GTSNPN, CDR2 SVGIG (reference sequence). Here the CDR3 DNA reads TGTGCCTGGAGTACGGGGAGCTCCTACAATGAGCAGTTCTTC. This translates into CAWSTGSSYNEQFF.

The chain employs TRBV6-5 and TRBJ1-1; perhaps TRBD1 as D (6 bases). V lost 2 bases and J 6 bases, leaving 10 bases between the germline ends. CDR3 size: 13 residues. The germline V gene has CDR1 MNHEY and CDR2 SVGAGI. This CDR3 reads CASSYGGASEAFF. CDR3 sequence (DNA): TGTGCCAGCAGTTACGGGGGCGCGTCTGAAGCTTTCTTT.

The chain is built from TRBV5-1 and TRBJ2-1; D is ambiguous. The CDR3 has 15 residues. V was clipped by 4 bases and J by 12 bases, with 23 bases between them. Looked up from germline, CDR1 is SGHRS and CDR2 is YFSETQ. The CDR3 nucleotides are TGCGCCAGCAGCCCTTCCAGGCGTTTGGCCGTCGGGCAGTTCTTC. Its translation is CASSPSRRLAVGQFF.

DNA for the CDR3: TGTGCCAGCAGTTTTTCCGGGAGAGGAGGGGGCACAGATACGCAGTATTTT. Translated, it gives CASSFSGRGGGTDTQYF. The genes are TRBV27 and TRBJ2-3, with D tentatively TRBD2 (6 bases). V dropped 3 bases and J dropped 1 base, with 17 bases sitting between them. CDR1 and CDR2 (germline): MNHEY, SMNVEV (reference sequence). The CDR3 is 17 amino acids.

The V gene is TRBV29-1, the J gene TRBJ1-2; 11 bases map to TRBD1. There are 13 residues in the CDR3. V trimming: 5 bases; J trimming: 7 bases; junction bases outside the gene matches: 6. The germline V gene encodes CDR1 SQVTM and CDR2 ANQGSEA. The CDR3 is CSVTRTGGSGYTF. In DNA form, the CDR3 reads TGCAGCGTTACGAGGACAGGGGGCTCTGGCTACACCTTC. Looking up the rest from reference TRBV29-1 and TRBJ1-2 gives the full variable domain: SAVISQKPSRDICQRGTSLTIQCQVDSQVTMMFWYRQQPGQSLTLIATANQGSEATYESGFVIDKFPISRPNLTFSTLTVSNMSPEDSSIYLCSVTRTGGSGYTFGSGTRLTVV.

This clone turned up a few times. The chain links TRBV19 to TRBJ2-2; 9 bases agree with TRBD1. There are 15 residues in the CDR3. The J segment lost 3 bases and the V segment lost 5 bases, leaving 4 bases of the junction unmatched. Per germline, CDR1 LNHDA and CDR2 SQIVND (reference sequence). In DNA, the CDR3 is TGTGCCAGTAGTGAGGGACAGGGATACACCGGGGAGCTGTTTTTT. Translating it yields CASSEGQGYTGELFF.

The genes are TRBV29-1 and TRBJ2-5; the D gene is possibly TRBD2 (6 bases). The ends were cut back, 0 bases at V and 9 bases at J, with 20 bases in the middle. Germline assignment: CDR1 SQVTM and CDR2 ANQGSEA. The CDR3 is 15 residues long. The CDR3 region has the DNA TGCAGCGTTGAAGATACAGGACTACGAATGGGGGCCCAGTACTTC. This gives the protein CSVEDTGLRMGAQYF.

The chain has TRBV2 and TRBJ1-4; D not resolved. The CDR3 extends over 14 amino acids. V lost 3 bases to trimming and J lost 5 bases, with 10 bases between them. Germline V gives CDR1 SNHLY, CDR2 FYNNEI. The CDR3 bases are TGTGCCAGCAGTGATAGGATTCCCAATGAAAAACTGTTTTTT. It specifies CASSDRIPNEKLFF.

This clone occurred a few times. CDR3 sequence reads: CASSSEDRHEAFF. CDR3 in DNA: TGTGCCAGCAGCTCTGAAGACAGACATGAAGCTTTCTTT. This chain connects TRBV7-6 to TRBJ1-1, with D tentatively TRBD1 (5 bases). The CDR3 is made up of 13 amino acids. CDR1 and CDR2 (germline): SGHVS, FNYEAQ. The V and J ends lost 4 bases and 7 bases respectively, with 13 bases between them.

This chain joins TRBV2 and TRBJ1-1; D gene uncertain. V was clipped by 8 bases and J by 1 base, with 8 bases between them. The CDR3 covers 12 residues. Germline assignment: CDR1 SNHLY and CDR2 FYNNEI. This chain's CDR3 is CASPRRNTEAFF. The DNA for the CDR3 is TGTGCCAGCCCACGACGGAACACTGAAGCTTTCTTT.

The table lists this clone with many counts. CDR3 nucleotides: TGCGCCAGCAGCTTGTACACAGGGGGCGTAGACTATGGCTACACCTTC. The encoded protein is CASSLYTGGVDYGYTF. The genes are TRBV5-1 and TRBJ1-2, with 9 bases matching TRBD1. CDR1 is SGHRS and CDR2 is YFSETQ in the germline V gene. With 1 base clipped from V and 3 bases from J, the junction kept 7 bases outside the gene matches. The CDR3 extends over 16 amino acids.

CDR3 DNA: TGTGCCAGCAGCTTATTGGCGGGAGTCGCAGATACGCAGTATTTT. Residues: CASSLLAGVADTQYF. The chain has TRBV11-3 and TRBJ2-3, with TRBD2 matching 7 bases. From germline, CDR1 is SGHNT and CDR2 YENEEA. Trimming cost V 2 bases and J 4 bases; bases outside gene matches: 6. The CDR3 has 15 amino acids.